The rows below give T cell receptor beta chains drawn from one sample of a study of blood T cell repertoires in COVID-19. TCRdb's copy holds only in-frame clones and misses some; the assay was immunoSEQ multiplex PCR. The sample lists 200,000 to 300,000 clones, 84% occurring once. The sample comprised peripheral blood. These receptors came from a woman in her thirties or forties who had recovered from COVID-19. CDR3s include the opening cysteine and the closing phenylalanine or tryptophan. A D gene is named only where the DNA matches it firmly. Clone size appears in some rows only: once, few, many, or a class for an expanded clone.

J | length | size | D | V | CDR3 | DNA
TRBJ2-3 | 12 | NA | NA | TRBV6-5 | CASYESTDTQYF | TGTGCCAGCTACGAGAGCACAGATACGCAGTATTTT
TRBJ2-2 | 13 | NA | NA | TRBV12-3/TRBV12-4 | CASSFNPTGELFF | TGTGCCAGCAGTTTTAATCCGACCGGGGAGCTGTTTTTT
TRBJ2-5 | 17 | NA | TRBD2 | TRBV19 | CASTPRRASGSQETQYF | TGTGCCAGTACCCCACGTCGGGCTAGCGGGAGTCAAGAGACCCAGTACTTC
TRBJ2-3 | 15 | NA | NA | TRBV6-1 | CASSEAGGAVDTQYF | TGTGCCAGCAGTGAAGCGGGCGGGGCTGTAGATACGCAGTATTTT
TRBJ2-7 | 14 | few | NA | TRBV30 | CAWGSGTFTYEQYF | TGTGCCTGGGGGTCCGGGACTTTCACCTACGAGCAGTACTTC
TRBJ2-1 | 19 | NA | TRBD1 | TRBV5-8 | CASSWDRGVILSSYNEQFF | TGTGCCAGCAGCTGGGACAGGGGAGTTATCCTAAGCTCCTACAATGAGCAGTTCTTC
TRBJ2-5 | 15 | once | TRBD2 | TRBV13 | CASSLGTGGQETQYF | TGTGCCAGCAGCTTGGGGACGGGGGGACAAGAGACCCAGTACTTC
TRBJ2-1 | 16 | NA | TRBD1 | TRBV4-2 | CASSPLTGQGVYEQFF | TGTGCCAGCAGCCCCTTGACGGGACAGGGTGTTTATGAGCAGTTCTTC
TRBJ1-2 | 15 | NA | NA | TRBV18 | CASSPRQDNNYGYTF | TGTGCCAGCTCACCGCGACAGGACAACAACTATGGCTACACCTTC
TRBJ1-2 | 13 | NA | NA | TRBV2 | CASSSGVGYGYTF | TGTGCCAGCAGTTCGGGGGTCGGCTATGGCTACACCTTC
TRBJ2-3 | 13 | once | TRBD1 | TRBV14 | CASRQGGSDTQYF | TGTGCCAGTCGACAGGGGGGTTCGGATACGCAGTATTTT
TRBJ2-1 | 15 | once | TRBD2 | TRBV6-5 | CASSYSSSGGNEQFF | TGTGCCAGCAGTTACTCTTCTAGCGGGGGCAATGAGCAGTTCTTC
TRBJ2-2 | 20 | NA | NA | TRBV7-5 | CVRSLGNRNRGLLNTGELFF | TGTGTCAGAAGCTTAGGTAATAGGAACAGGGGGCTACTAAACACCGGGGAGCTGTTTTTT
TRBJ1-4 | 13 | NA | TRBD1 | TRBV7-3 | CASSPAFVQGPSF | TGTGCCAGCAGCCCGGCGTTCGTACAGGGGCCGTCTTTT
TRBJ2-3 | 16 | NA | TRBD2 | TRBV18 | CASSPGTSVSTDTQYF | TGTGCCAGCTCACCAGGGACTAGCGTTAGCACAGATACGCAGTATTTT
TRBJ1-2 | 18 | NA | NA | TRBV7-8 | CASSSPQNPRQPNYGYTF | TGTGCCAGCAGCTCCCCCCAAAATCCGAGACAGCCTAACTATGGCTACACCTTC
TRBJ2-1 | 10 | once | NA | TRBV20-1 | CSALGNEQFF | TGCAGTGCTCTCGGTAATGAGCAGTTCTTC
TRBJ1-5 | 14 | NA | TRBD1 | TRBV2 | CASQQGTFNQPQHF | TGTGCCAGCCAACAGGGGACGTTCAATCAGCCCCAGCATTTT
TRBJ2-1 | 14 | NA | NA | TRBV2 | CASSELRTYNEQFF | TGTGCCAGCAGTGAGTTGAGGACCTACAATGAGCAGTTCTTC
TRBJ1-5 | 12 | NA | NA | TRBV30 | CAWSEGNQPQHF | TGTGCCTGGAGTGAGGGGAATCAGCCCCAGCATTTT
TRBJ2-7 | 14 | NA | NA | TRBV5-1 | CASTSHSTSYEQYF | TGCGCCAGCACCTCCCACAGTACCTCCTACGAGCAGTACTTC
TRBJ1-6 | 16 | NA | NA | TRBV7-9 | CASSLVGGPSNSPLHF | TGTGCCAGCAGCTTAGTAGGAGGGCCCAGTAATTCACCCCTCCACTTT
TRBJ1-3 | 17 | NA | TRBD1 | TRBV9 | CASSAGQGARTGNTIYF | TGTGCCAGCAGCGCGGGACAGGGGGCAAGAACTGGAAACACCATATATTTT
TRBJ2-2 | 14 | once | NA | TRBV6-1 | CASSEAGSVGELFF | TGTGCCAGCAGTGAAGCAGGGAGTGTCGGGGAGCTGTTTTTT
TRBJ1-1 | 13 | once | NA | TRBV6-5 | CASISDSNTEAFF | TGTGCCAGCATTTCGGACAGTAACACTGAAGCTTTCTTT
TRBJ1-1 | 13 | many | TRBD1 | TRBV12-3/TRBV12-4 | CASSFSGGTEAFF | TGTGCCAGCAGTTTCTCAGGGGGGACTGAAGCTTTCTTT
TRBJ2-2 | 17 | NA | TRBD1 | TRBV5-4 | CASSSRTGPKDTGELFF | TGTGCCAGCAGCTCGAGGACAGGGCCTAAGGACACCGGGGAGCTGTTTTTT
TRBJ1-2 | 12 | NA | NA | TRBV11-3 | CASSLKGDGYTF | TGTGCCAGCAGCCTCAAGGGGGATGGCTACACCTTC
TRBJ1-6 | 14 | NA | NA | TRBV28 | CASRTGEKTSPLHF | TGTGCCAGCAGAACCGGAGAGAAAACTTCACCCCTCCACTTT
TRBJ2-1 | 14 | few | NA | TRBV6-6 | CASSRGRRENEQFF | TGTGCCAGCAGCCGGGGCCGGCGGGAAAATGAGCAGTTCTTC
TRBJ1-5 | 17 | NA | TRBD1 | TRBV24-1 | CATSDSWDRATNQPQHF | TGTGCCACCAGTGATAGTTGGGACAGGGCCACTAATCAGCCCCAGCATTTT
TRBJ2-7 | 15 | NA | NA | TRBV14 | CASSRSGRSTYEQYF | TGTGCCAGCAGCCGGTCAGGGCGGTCGACCTACGAGCAGTACTTC
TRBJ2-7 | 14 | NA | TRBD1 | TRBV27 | CASSLSDRGREQYF | TGTGCCAGCAGTTTATCGGACAGGGGGCGGGAGCAGTACTTC
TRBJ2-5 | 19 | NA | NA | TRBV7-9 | CASSPTIRGLLFRGETQYF | TGTGCCAGCAGCCCGACAATAAGGGGACTCCTATTTAGAGGGGAGACCCAGTACTTC
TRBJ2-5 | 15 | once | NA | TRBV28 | CASSSSGASQETQYF | TGTGCCAGCAGTTCCTCAGGGGCTTCGCAAGAGACCCAGTACTTC
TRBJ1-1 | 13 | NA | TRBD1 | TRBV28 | CAIQGQGDTEAFF | TGTGCCATCCAAGGACAGGGTGACACTGAAGCTTTCTTT
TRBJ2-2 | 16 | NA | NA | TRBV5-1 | CASSLMGGRNTGELFF | TGCGCCAGCAGCTTGATGGGGGGGCGGAACACCGGGGAGCTGTTTTTT